The clone carrying this T cell receptor beta chain has a handful of counts. This sample stems from a study of blood T cells in healthy people across ages. The second PCR ran roughly 6 to 11 cycles with a sample-barcoded 5' primer and J-beta primers. TCRdb re-called the 5' RACE reads through MiXCR, storing one row per CDR3 protein. The sample shows about 810,000 distinct CDR3 sequences, roughly 35% of them seen only once. The specimen sequenced was blood. The receptor was derived from a man younger than 35 in good health.

CDR3 residues: CSASQGARTDTQYF. The CDR3 region has the DNA TGCAGTGCTAGTCAGGGGGCGCGGACAGATACGCAGTATTTT. The rearrangement uses TRBV20-1 and TRBJ2-3; 8 positions match TRBD1. The CDR3 runs 14 residues. CDR1 and CDR2 from the germline V gene are DFQATT and SNEGSKA (reference sequence). J was trimmed by 3 bases and V by 3 bases; bases with no gene match: 5.